Listed below are T cell receptor beta chains from one sample, sequenced in a study of shared clonotypes between healthy human individuals. Using immunoSEQ multiplex PCR, the repertoire was profiled, and TCRdb retains in-frame clones only, with some absent. The data hold 500,000 to 650,000 clones, with 70% to 80% observed a single time. Sequencing was carried out using PBMCs. The receptors originated from a woman in her thirties or forties in good health. Some clones in this sample may be carry-over from other donors' samples. Each CDR3 is given with its conserved first and last residue. D genes are given only for firm matches. Size is stated for part of the rows, as once, few or many counts, or as a class when the clone is expanded.

J gene,clone size,D gene,V gene,CDR3 protein,CDR3 DNA
TRBJ2-1,NA,NA,TRBV7-2,CASSLNAGGEQFF,TGTGCCAGCAGCTTAAATGCAGGGGGGGAGCAGTTCTTC
TRBJ2-1,NA,TRBD2,TRBV4-1,CASSHMGLAGGNEQFF,TGCGCCAGCAGCCATATGGGACTAGCGGGAGGAAATGAGCAGTTCTTC
TRBJ2-7,NA,NA,TRBV19,CASSPSDTTLLYEQYF,TGTGCCAGTAGTCCATCGGACACCACCCTCCTCTACGAGCAGTACTTC
TRBJ2-3,NA,NA,TRBV27,CASRGSTDTQYF,TGTGCCAGCAGGGGAAGCACAGATACGCAGTATTTT
TRBJ1-1,NA,NA,TRBV6-5,CASRPQGTEAFF,TGTGCCAGCAGGCCCCAGGGTACTGAAGCTTTCTTT
TRBJ2-3,once,TRBD2,TRBV5-1,CASSLQASGSSTDTQYF,TGCGCCAGCAGCTTGCAGGCTAGCGGATCTAGCACAGATACGCAGTATTTT
TRBJ1-2,NA,TRBD1,TRBV2,CASRKDRGLSSGYTF,TGTGCCAGCAGGAAAGACAGGGGACTCTCCTCTGGCTACACCTTC
TRBJ2-7,NA,NA,TRBV29-1,CSVRGRGGASYEQYF,TGCAGCGTCAGGGGGCGGGGGGGAGCCTCCTACGAGCAGTACTTC
TRBJ2-5,NA,TRBD2,TRBV6-1,CASSELAGAVETQYF,TGTGCCAGCAGTGAACTAGCGGGAGCGGTGGAGACCCAGTACTTC
TRBJ2-7,NA,NA,TRBV7-3,CASSPDGLPSYEQYF,TGTGCCAGCAGCCCGGACGGACTACCCTCCTACGAGCAGTACTTC
TRBJ2-3,NA,NA,TRBV2,CASSEGDPSTDTQYF,TGTGCCAGCAGTGAGGGGGATCCTAGCACAGATACGCAGTATTTT
TRBJ1-5,NA,NA,TRBV10-2,CASSEQAHQPQHF,TGCGCCAGCAGCGAACAGGCACATCAGCCCCAGCATTTT
TRBJ1-1,NA,NA,TRBV30,CAWSKKGEVTEAFF,TGTGCCTGGAGTAAGAAAGGGGAGGTCACTGAAGCTTTCTTT
TRBJ2-5,NA,NA,TRBV9,CASSTGQNQETQYF,TGTGCCAGCAGCACCGGACAGAACCAAGAGACCCAGTACTTC
TRBJ2-3,NA,TRBD2,TRBV19,CASSSSTSGFTDTQYF,TGTGCCAGTAGTTCGTCGACTAGCGGCTTCACAGATACGCAGTATTTT
TRBJ2-3,many,TRBD2,TRBV29-1,CSVEISGKDTQYF,TGCAGCGTTGAGATTAGCGGGAAGGATACGCAGTATTTT
TRBJ2-3,once,NA,TRBV2,CASSGGDQAQYF,TGTGCCAGCAGTGGAGGGGACCAAGCGCAGTATTTT